One and the same sample provided the 12 T cell receptor beta chains below, sequenced in a study of blood T cell repertoires in COVID-19 (dated by TCRdb to about 2020). The library relied on the immunoSEQ multiplex PCR assay. TCRdb took over this immuneACCESS table, retaining in-frame rearrangements with V and J assigned. Such tables are incomplete; in checked studies, under half of the missing clones stem from an unresolved V gene, and the remainder is unexplained. The sample data list fewer than 400,000 clones, and around nine tenths of these were observed just once. Roughly 3.1% of the sample is in the top ten clones. Sequencing used peripheral blood. Receptor source: a human donor in a cohort sampled during active COVID-19.

J is TRBJ1-2 and V is TRBV2; no clear D gene. The CDR3 contains 14 residues. V gave up 1 base and J gave up 0 bases, with 6 bases separating them. Germline CDR1 reads SNHLY; CDR2 reads FYNNEI. The CDR3: CASSEVTTNYGYTF. DNA for the CDR3: TGTGCCAGCAGTGAAGTCACAACTAACTATGGCTACACCTTC.

V gene TRBV19 combines with J gene TRBJ1-5, with D perhaps TRBD1 (5 bases). This CDR3 is 17 amino acids long. V lost 7 bases and J lost 6, with 25 bases in between. CDR1 LNHDA and CDR2 SQIVND come from the germline V gene (reference sequence). CDR3 nucleotide sequence: TGTGCCAGTACCCCCGAGGGGAGGGCAGTCCTGGCTCAGCCCCAGCATTTT. As protein: CASTPEGRAVLAQPQHF.

The gene calls are TRBV24-1 and TRBJ2-3; D is unresolved. This CDR3 is 13 amino acids long. Germline loops: CDR1 KGHDR, CDR2 SFDVKD. V lost 4 bases and J 2 bases, leaving 6 bases between the germline ends. The CDR3 sequence is CATSETYTDTQYF. CDR3 bases: TGTGCCACCAGTGAGACTTACACAGATACGCAGTATTTT.

This rearrangement joins TRBV7-2 to TRBJ1-2; D uncertain. The germline CDR1 and CDR2 sequences are SGHTA and FQGNSA. The CDR3 covers 15 residues. V gave up 0 bases and J gave up 1 base, with 9 bases separating them. The CDR3 protein is CASSLAVAINYGYTF. CDR3 nucleotides: TGTGCCAGCAGCTTAGCGGTGGCAATTAACTATGGCTACACCTTC.

The chain is built from TRBV19 and TRBJ2-6; 12 bases map to TRBD1. Looked up from germline, CDR1 is LNHDA and CDR2 is SQIVND (reference sequence). The CDR3 extends over 18 amino acids. The junction had 9 bases not matched to a gene; V was cut back by 5 bases and J by 4 bases. CDR3 amino acids: CASSATGQGASGANVLTF. CDR3 nucleotide sequence: TGTGCCAGTAGTGCCACGGGACAGGGGGCAAGCGGGGCCAACGTCCTGACTTTC.

As regards this clone: The same CDR3 arises from other DNA sequences in this sample as well. This sequence joins TRBV19 and TRBJ2-1, with 11 bases aligning to TRBD2. The V segment lost 1 base and the J segment 6 bases; nucleotides outside the gene matches: 2. Germline CDR1 LNHDA, CDR2 SQIVND (reference sequence). CDR3 size: 15 residues. The DNA for the CDR3 is TGTGCCAGTAGTATAGGGCTAGCGGGAGGCAATGAGCAGTTCTTC. Encoded protein: CASSIGLAGGNEQFF.

The chain links TRBV19 to TRBJ2-5; TRBD2 matches 9 bases. V shed 1 base, J shed 4 bases, and the junction held 4 bases outside the gene matches. The CDR3 contains 15 residues. Germline V gene data show CDR1 as LNHDA and CDR2 as SQIVND (reference sequence). DNA for the CDR3: TGTGCCAGTAGTATAGGAGCGGGAGGAGGAGAGACCCAGTACTTC. Amino acids: CASSIGAGGGETQYF.

The chain couples TRBV28 to TRBJ1-1; D ambiguous. The CDR3 covers 15 residues. Germline V lookup: CDR1 MDHEN, CDR2 SYDVKM. Trimming took off 4 bases at V and 4 bases at J, with 16 bases between the two ends. This CDR3 reads CASSSITEASTEAFF. As DNA, the CDR3 is TGTGCCAGCAGTTCAATCACCGAGGCGAGCACTGAAGCTTTCTTT.

As DNA, the CDR3 is TGTGCCAGCAGCACCGACAGACTGAACACTGAAGCTTTCTTT. Protein product: CASSTDRLNTEAFF. The chain uses TRBV27 and TRBJ1-1; D perhaps matches TRBD1 (5 bases). The V end lost 6 bases, the J end lost 0 bases, and 11 bases lay between the germline ends. The germline V gene encodes CDR1 MNHEY and CDR2 SMNVEV (reference sequence). CDR3 length equals 14 residues.

In its sample, this clone was seen a few times. The rearrangement joins TRBV3-1 (or the pseudogene TRBV3-2) to TRBJ1-1; D ambiguous. Trimming removed 8 bases at V and 5 bases at J, with 12 bases between. Germline V gene lookup returns CDR1 LGHDT and CDR2 YNNKEL (reference sequence). CDR3 length: 12 residues. Here the CDR3 DNA reads TGTGCCAGCGGTTCCTGGGAGACTGAAGCTTTCTTT. The encoded protein is CASGSWETEAFF.

The gene calls are TRBV6-5 and TRBJ1-2; D might be TRBD1 (5 bases). Between the trimmed V and J ends, which lost 6 bases and 0 bases, there was a span of 8 bases. In germline, CDR1 is MNHEY, CDR2 SVGAGI. The CDR3 has 13 residues. The CDR3 sequence: CASSREANYGYTF. DNA of the CDR3: TGTGCCAGCAGCAGGGAAGCTAACTATGGCTACACCTTC.

This clone was found once. The genes are TRBV19 and TRBJ2-1; no clear D. Between the trimmed V and J ends, which lost 5 bases and 0 bases, there was a span of 5 bases. The CDR3 has 13 residues. CDR1 LNHDA and CDR2 SQIVND come from the germline V gene (reference sequence). CDR3 region: CASSWASYNEQFF. DNA of the CDR3: TGTGCCAGTAGTTGGGCCTCCTACAATGAGCAGTTCTTC. The whole variable domain, remainder taken from reference TRBV19 and TRBJ2-1, is DGGITQSPKYLFRKEGQNVTLSCEQNLNHDAMYWYRQDPGQGLRLIYYSQIVNDFQKGDIAEGYSVSREKKESFPLTVTSAQKNPTAFYLCASSWASYNEQFFGPGTRLTVL.